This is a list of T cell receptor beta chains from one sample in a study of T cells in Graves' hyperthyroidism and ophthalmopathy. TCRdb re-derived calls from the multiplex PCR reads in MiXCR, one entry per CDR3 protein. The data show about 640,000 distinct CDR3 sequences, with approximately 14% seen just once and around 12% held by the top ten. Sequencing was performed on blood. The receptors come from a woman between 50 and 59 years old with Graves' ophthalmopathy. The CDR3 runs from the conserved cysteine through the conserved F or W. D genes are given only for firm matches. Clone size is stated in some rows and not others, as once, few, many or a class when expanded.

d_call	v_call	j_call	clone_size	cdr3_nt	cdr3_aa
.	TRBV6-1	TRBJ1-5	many	TGTGCCAGCAGTCGGAATAGCAATCAGCCCCAGCATTTT	CASSRNSNQPQHF
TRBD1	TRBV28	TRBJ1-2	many	TGTGCCAGCAGGATCACAGGGGGCAAAGGTGGCTACACCTTC	CASRITGGKGGYTF
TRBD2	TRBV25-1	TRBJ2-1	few	TGTGCCAGCAGTGGCGGGCGGGAGGGCTACAATGAGCAGTTCTTC	CASSGGREGYNEQFF
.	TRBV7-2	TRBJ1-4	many	TGTGCCAGCAGCTTAGTTTTAGGGGTCAGAGAAAAACTGTTTTTT	CASSLVLGVREKLFF
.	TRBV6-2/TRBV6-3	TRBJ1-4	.	TGTGCCCGAGATTCGTGTCGAGGGACGGACCTTCTGGTTGAAAAACTGTTTTTT	CARDSCRGTDLLVEKLFF
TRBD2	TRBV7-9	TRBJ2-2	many	TGTGCCAGCAGAGGGGGTAGCGGGAGTTCCGGGGAGCTGTTTTTT	CASRGGSGSSGELFF
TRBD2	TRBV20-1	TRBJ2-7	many	TGCAGTGCTAGATACCCAGGGAGGGGTTCCTACGAGCAGTACTTC	CSARYPGRGSYEQYF
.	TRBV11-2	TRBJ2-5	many	TGTGCCAGCAGCTTAGTGGTCGGCCCCCAAGAGACCCAGTACTTC	CASSLVVGPQETQYF
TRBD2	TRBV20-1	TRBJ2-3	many	TGCAGTGCTAGAATAGCGGGGGGCACAGATACGCAGTATTTT	CSARIAGGTDTQYF
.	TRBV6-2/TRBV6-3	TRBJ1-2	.	TGTGCCAGCAGTCCAGGACAGATGTATGGTGGCACCTTC	CASSPGQMYGGTF
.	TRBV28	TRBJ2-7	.	TGTGCCAGCAGCACACAAGTCTGGGACCAGGTCACCTACGAGCAGTACTTC	CASSTQVWDQVTYEQYF
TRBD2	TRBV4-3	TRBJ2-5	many	TGCGCCAGCAGCCAAGGACTAGCGGGACTGGAGACCCAGTACTTC	CASSQGLAGLETQYF
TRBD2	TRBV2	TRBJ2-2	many	TGTGCCAGCAGTCCTAATAGGTCCGGTAGCGGGAGGACGTGGACCGGGGAGCTGTTTTTT	CASSPNRSGSGRTWTGELFF
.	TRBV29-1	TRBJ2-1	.	TGCAGCGCCGAAATCGGGGGGCGGGATGAGCAGTTCTTC	CSAEIGGRDEQFF
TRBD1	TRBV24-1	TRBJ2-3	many	TGTGCCACCAGGACAGGGAATACGCAGTATTTT	CATRTGNTQYF
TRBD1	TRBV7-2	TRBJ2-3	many	TGTGCCAGCAGCCCGGACAGGGGGAGCACAGATACGCAGTATTTT	CASSPDRGSTDTQYF
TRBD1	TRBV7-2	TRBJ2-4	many	TGTGCCAGCAGCCTCCCCCGGGACAGGGGAAACATTCAGTACTTC	CASSLPRDRGNIQYF
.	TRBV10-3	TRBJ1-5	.	TGTGCCATCAGTGTGTCAGGGAACAATCAGCCCCAGCATTTT	CAISVSGNNQPQHF
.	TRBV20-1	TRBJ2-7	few	TGCAGTGCTATGAGGCCGGGCGTGCCCTACGAGCAGTACTTC	CSAMRPGVPYEQYF
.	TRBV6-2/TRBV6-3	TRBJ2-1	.	TGTGCCAGCAGGGGGACGGCCCACAATGAGCAGTTCTTC	CASRGTAHNEQFF
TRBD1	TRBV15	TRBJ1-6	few	TGTGCCACCAGCATAGGACAGGGGTTCAATTCACCCCTCCACTTT	CATSIGQGFNSPLHF
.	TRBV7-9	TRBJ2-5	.	TGTGCCAGCAGCTTAGCCGACTTTTGGGAGACCCAGTACTTC	CASSLADFWETQYF